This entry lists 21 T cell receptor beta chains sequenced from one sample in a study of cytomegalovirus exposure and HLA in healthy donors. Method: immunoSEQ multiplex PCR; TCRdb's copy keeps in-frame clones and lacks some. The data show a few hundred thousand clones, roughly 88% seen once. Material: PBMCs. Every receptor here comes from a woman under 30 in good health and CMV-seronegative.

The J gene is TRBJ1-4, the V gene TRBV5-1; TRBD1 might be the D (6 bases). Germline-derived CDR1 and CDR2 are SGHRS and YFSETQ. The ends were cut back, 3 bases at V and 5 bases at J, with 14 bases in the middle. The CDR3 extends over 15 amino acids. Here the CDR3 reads CASSSSGGDNEKLFF. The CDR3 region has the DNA TGCGCCAGCAGCTCCTCGGGGGGCGACAATGAAAAACTGTTTTTT.

CDR3 protein: CASRHPPRLRDNEQFF. The CDR3 region has the DNA TGTGCCAGCAGGCACCCCCCGCGCCTGAGAGACAATGAGCAGTTCTTC. The V call is TRBV28, the J call TRBJ2-1; the D is unclear. Germline CDR1 reads MDHEN; CDR2 reads SYDVKM. Trimming left V 6 bases short and J 5 bases short, with 20 bases between. CDR3 length: 16 amino acids.

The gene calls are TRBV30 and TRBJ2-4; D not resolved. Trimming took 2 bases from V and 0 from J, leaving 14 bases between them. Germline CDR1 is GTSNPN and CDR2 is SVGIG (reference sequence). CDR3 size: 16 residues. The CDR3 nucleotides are TGTGCCTGGAGTTCGTCAGGATCTCTAGCCAAAAACATTCAGTACTTC. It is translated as CAWSSSGSLAKNIQYF.

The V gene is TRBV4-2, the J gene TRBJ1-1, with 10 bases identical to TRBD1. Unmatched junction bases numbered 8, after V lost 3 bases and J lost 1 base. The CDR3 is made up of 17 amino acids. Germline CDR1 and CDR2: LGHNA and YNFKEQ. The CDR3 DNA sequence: TGTGCCAGCAGCCACCGGGACAGGGGAAATCCGAACACTGAAGCTTTCTTT. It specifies CASSHRDRGNPNTEAFF.

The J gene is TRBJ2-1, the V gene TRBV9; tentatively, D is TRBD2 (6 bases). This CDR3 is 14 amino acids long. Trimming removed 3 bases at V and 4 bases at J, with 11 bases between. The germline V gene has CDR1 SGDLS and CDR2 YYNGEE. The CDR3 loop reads CASSGLVGYNEQFF. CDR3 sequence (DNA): TGTGCCAGCAGCGGACTAGTTGGGTACAATGAGCAGTTCTTC. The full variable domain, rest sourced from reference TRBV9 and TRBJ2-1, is DSGVTQTPKHLITATGQRVTLRCSPRSGDLSVYWYQQSLDQGLQFLIQYYNGEERAKGNILERFSAQQFPDLHSELNLSSLELGDSALYFCASSGLVGYNEQFFGPGTRLTVL.

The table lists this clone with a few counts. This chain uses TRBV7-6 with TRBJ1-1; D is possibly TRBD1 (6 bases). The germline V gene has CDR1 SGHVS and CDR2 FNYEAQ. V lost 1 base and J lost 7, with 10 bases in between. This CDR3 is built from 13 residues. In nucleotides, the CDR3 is TGTGCCAGCAGCTTAGGAGGACAGTTTGAAGCTTTCTTT. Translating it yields CASSLGGQFEAFF.

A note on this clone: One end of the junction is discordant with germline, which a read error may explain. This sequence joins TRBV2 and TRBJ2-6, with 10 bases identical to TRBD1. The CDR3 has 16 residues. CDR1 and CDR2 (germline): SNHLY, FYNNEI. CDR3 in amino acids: CASGDRGRGGANVLTF. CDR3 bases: TGTGCCAGCGGTGACAGGGGGCGCGGTGGGGCCAACGTCCTGACTTTC.

CDR3 nucleotide sequence: TGCAGCGTTGAGACAGGGCCCTACGAGCAGTACTTC. Translation: CSVETGPYEQYF. V and J are TRBV29-1 and TRBJ2-7; 7 bases map to TRBD1. The germline gives CDR1 SQVTM, CDR2 ANQGSEA. This CDR3 is built from 12 residues. The V and J ends lost 3 bases and 2 bases, in that order; junction bases with no gene match: 1.

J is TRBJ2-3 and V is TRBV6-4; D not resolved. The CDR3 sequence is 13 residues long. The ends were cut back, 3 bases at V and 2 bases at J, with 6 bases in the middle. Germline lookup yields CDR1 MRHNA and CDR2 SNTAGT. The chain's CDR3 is CASSERDTDTQYF. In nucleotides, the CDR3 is TGTGCCAGCAGTGAGAGAGACACAGATACGCAGTATTTT.

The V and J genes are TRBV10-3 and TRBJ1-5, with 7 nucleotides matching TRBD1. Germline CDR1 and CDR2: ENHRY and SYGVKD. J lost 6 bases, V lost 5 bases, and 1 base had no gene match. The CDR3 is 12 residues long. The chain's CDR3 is CAISTGVQPQHF. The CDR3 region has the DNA TGTGCCATCAGTACAGGGGTTCAGCCCCAGCATTTT.

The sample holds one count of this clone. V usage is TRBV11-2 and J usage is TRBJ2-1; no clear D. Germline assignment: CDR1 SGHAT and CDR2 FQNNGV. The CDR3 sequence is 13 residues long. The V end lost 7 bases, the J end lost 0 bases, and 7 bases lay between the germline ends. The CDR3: CASKQDSYNEQFF. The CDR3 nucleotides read TGTGCCAGCAAGCAGGACTCCTACAATGAGCAGTTCTTC.

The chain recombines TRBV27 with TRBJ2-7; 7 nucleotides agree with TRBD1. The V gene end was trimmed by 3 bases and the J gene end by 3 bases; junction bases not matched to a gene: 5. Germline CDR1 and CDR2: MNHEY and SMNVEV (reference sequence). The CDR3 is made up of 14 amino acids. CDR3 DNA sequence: TGTGCCAGCAGTTTGCGGCGACAGGGCTACGAGCAGTACTTC. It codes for CASSLRRQGYEQYF.

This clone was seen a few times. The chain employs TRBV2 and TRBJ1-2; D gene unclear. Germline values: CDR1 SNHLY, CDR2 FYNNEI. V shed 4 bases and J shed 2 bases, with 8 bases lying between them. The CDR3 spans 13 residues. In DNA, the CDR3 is TGTGCCAGCAGTGTTGGAGGGAACTATGGCTACACCTTC. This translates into CASSVGGNYGYTF.

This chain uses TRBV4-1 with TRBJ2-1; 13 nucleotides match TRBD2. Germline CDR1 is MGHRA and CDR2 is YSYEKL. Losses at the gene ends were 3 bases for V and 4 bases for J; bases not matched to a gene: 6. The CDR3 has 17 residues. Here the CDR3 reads CASSQRGLAGSYNEQFF. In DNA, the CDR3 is TGCGCCAGCAGCCAGAGGGGACTAGCGGGAAGTTACAATGAGCAGTTCTTC.

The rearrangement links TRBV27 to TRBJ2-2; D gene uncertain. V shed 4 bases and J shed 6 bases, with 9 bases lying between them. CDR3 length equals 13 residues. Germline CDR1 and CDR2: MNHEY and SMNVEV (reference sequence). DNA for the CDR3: TGTGCCAGCAGTTCTTTTACGGCCGGGGAGCTGTTTTTT. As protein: CASSSFTAGELFF.

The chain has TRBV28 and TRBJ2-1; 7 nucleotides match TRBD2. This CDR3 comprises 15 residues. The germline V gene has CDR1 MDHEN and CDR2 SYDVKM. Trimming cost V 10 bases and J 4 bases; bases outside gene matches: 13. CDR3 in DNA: TGTGCCACCTCCCTGTGGCGGGAGCGGTACAATGAGCAGTTCTTC. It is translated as CATSLWRERYNEQFF.

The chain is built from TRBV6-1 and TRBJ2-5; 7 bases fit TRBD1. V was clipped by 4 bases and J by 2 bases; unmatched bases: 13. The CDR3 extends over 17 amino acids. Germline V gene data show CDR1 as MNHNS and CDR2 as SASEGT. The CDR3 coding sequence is TGTGCCAGCAGTGCCCAAGTTCCGGGACAGTCACAAGAGACCCAGTACTTC. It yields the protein CASSAQVPGQSQETQYF.

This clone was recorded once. CDR3 sequence (DNA): TGTGCCTGGAGGTCCCCCCGCCCTGGACTAGCGGGAGGGCCCCGAAAGACCCAGTACTTC. It specifies CAWRSPRPGLAGGPRKTQYF. The chain carries TRBV30 and TRBJ2-5, with 15 bases lining up with TRBD2. Germline CDR1 and CDR2: GTSNPN and SVGIG (reference sequence). J was trimmed by 6 bases and V by 3 bases; bases with no gene match: 20. The CDR3 length is 20 residues.

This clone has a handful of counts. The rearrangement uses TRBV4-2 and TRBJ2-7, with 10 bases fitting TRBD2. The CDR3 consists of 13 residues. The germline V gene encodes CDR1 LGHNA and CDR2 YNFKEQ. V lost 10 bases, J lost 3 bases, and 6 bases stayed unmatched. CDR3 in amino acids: CATRGTSDYEQYF. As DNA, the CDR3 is TGTGCCACCCGCGGGACTAGCGACTACGAGCAGTACTTC.

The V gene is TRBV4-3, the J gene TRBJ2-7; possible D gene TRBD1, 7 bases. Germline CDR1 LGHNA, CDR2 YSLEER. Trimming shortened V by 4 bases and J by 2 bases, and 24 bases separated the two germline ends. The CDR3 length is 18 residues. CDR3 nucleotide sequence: TGCGCCAGCAGCCGATCGACCCGGGGGACAGATTGGACCTACGAGCAGTACTTC. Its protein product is CASSRSTRGTDWTYEQYF.

DNA of the CDR3: TGTGCCAGCAGTTTAACCCACCTCAACTTGAACACTGAAGCTTTCTTT. Translating it yields CASSLTHLNLNTEAFF. This chain uses TRBV28 with TRBJ1-1, with no clear D. The V gene lost 2 bases and the J gene lost 0 bases, with 13 bases spanning the gap. From germline, CDR1 is MDHEN and CDR2 SYDVKM. This CDR3 spans 16 amino acids.